This TCR beta chain was found in a study of cytomegalovirus exposure and HLA in healthy donors. Study-wide results and caveats: Presence/absence analyses assumed roughly uniform sequencing depth across donors.

About this clone: Antigen unknown.

This CDR3 comprises 16 residues. Germline CDR1 is SGHNT and CDR2 is YYREEE (reference sequence). V lost 4 bases and J lost 1; bases outside the gene matches: 8. Amplification used 60 Vbeta primers and 13 Jbeta primers. TCRdb keeps only in-frame clones here, not all; method: immunoSEQ multiplex PCR. Among about 190,000 clones, approximately 78% were seen once, and the ten largest hold 0.7% to 0.95%. The chain uses TRBV5-4 and TRBJ2-5, with TRBD1 matching over 9 bases. The sequenced sample was PBMCs. The origin of this receptor is a woman younger than 30 in good health and CMV-seronegative. CDR3 in amino acids: CASSRRQGGLQETQYF. The CDR3 DNA sequence: TGTGCCAGCAGCCGCCGACAGGGGGGGCTCCAAGAGACCCAGTACTTC.